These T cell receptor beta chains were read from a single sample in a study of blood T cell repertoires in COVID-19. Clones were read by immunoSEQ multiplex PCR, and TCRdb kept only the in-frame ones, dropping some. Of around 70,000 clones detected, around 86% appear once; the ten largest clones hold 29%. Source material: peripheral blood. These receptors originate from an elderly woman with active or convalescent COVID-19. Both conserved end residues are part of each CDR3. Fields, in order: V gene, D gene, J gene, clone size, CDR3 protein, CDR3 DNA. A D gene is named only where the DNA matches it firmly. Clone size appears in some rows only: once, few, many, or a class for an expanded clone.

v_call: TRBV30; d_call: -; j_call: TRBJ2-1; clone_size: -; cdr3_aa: CAWSRGVINEQFF; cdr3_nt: TGTGCCTGGAGCCGCGGGGTCATAAATGAGCAGTTCTTC
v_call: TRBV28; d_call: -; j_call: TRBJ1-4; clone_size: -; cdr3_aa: CASSSGYEKLFF; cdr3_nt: TGTGCCAGCAGTTCGGGTTATGAAAAACTGTTTTTT
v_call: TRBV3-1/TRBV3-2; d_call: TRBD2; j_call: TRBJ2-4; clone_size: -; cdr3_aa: CASSPLLTSRGRVAKNIQYF; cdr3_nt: TGTGCCAGCAGCCCCCTATTGACTAGCCGGGGGAGGGTAGCCAAAAACATTCAGTACTTC
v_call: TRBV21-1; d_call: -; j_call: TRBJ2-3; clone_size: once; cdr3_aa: CASSKSGLAGIEVGTDTQYF; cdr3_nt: TGTGCCAGCAGCAAGTCAGGACTAGCGGGGATTGAGGTGGGCACAGATACGCAGTATTTT
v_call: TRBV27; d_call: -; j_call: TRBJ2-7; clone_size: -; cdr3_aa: CASSSGQGYYEQYF; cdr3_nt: TGTGCCAGCAGTTCTGGGCAGGGCTACTACGAGCAGTACTTC
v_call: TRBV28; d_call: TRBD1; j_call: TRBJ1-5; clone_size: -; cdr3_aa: CASGRDRNQPQHF; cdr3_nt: TGTGCCAGCGGCCGGGACAGGAATCAGCCCCAGCATTTT
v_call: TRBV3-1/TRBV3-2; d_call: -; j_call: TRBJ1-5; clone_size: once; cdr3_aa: CASSQGIGGRGYQPQHF; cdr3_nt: TGTGCCAGCAGCCAAGGCATAGGGGGGAGGGGTTACCAGCCCCAGCATTTT
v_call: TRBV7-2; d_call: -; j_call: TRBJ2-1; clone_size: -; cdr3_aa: CASSLSRDYNEQFF; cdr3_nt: TGTGCCAGCAGCTTATCCCGGGACTACAATGAGCAGTTCTTC
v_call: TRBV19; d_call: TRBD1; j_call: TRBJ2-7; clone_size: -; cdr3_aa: CASRDRGFFEQYF; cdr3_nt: TGTGCCAGCCGGGACAGGGGCTTCTTCGAGCAGTACTTC
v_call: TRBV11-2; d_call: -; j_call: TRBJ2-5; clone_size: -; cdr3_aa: CASSSYQETQYF; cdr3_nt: TGTGCCAGCAGCTCGTACCAAGAGACCCAGTACTTC
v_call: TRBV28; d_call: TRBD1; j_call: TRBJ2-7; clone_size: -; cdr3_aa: CASSPRDRVGEQYF; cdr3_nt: TGTGCCAGCAGTCCACGGGACAGGGTTGGCGAGCAGTACTTC
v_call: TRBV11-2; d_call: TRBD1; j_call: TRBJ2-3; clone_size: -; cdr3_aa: CASSLLRQGADTQYF; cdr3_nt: TGTGCCAGCAGCTTATTGCGCCAGGGGGCAGATACGCAGTATTTT
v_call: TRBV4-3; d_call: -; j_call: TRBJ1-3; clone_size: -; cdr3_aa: CASSQGRYSGNTIYF; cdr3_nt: TGCGCCAGCAGCCAGGGCAGATACTCTGGAAACACCATATATTTT
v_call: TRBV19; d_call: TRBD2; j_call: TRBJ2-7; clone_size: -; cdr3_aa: CASSISSLASNEQYF; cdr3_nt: TGTGCCAGTAGTATTTCTTCACTAGCGTCCAACGAGCAGTACTTC
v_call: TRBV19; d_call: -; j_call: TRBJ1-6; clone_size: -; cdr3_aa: CASSMFGQDNSPLHF; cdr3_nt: TGTGCCAGTAGTATGTTTGGGCAAGATAATTCACCCCTCCACTTT
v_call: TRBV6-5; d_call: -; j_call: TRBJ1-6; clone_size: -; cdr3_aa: CASTPRGQPNSPLHF; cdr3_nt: TGTGCCAGCACCCCGAGAGGACAGCCTAATTCACCCCTCCACTTT
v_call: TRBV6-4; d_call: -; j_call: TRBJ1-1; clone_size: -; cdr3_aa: CASSDNWETEAFF; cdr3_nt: TGTGCCAGCAGTGATAATTGGGAGACTGAAGCTTTCTTT
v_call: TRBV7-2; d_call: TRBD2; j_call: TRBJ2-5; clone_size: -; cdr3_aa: CASGGPPGGDQYF; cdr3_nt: TGTGCCAGCGGTGGGCCCCCGGGAGGAGACCAGTACTTC
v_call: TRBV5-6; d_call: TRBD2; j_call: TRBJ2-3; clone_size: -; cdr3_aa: CASSLSSGGYTDTQYF; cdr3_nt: TGTGCCAGCAGCTTGAGCAGCGGGGGTTACACAGATACGCAGTATTTT
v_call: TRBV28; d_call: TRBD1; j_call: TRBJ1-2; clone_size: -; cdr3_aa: CASSSPGQGQRYGYTF; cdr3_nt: TGTGCCAGCAGTTCCCCGGGACAGGGGCAGAGGTATGGCTACACCTTC
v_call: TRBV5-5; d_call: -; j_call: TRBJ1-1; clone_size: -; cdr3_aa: CASSFPENTEAFF; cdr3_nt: TGTGCCAGCAGCTTTCCAGAGAACACTGAAGCTTTCTTT
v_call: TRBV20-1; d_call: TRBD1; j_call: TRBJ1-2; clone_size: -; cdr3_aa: CSARDRGGYTF; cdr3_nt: TGCAGTGCTAGGGACAGGGGAGGCTACACCTTC
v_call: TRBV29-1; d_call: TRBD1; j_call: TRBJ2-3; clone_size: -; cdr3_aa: CSVDQGVGTDTQYF; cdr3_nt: TGCAGCGTTGACCAGGGGGTTGGCACAGATACGCAGTATTTT
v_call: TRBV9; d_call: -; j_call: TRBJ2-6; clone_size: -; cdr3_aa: CASGPGANVLTF; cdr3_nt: TGTGCCAGCGGGCCTGGGGCCAACGTCCTGACTTTC
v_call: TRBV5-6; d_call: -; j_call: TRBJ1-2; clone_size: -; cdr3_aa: CASSTSGTLNYGYTF; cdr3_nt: TGTGCCAGCAGCACCTCCGGGACTCTCAACTATGGCTACACCTTC
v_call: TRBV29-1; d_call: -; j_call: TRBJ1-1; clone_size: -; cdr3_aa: CSGVLGNTEAFF; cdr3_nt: TGCAGCGGTGTCCTAGGGAACACTGAAGCTTTCTTT
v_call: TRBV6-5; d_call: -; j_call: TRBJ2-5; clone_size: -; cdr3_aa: CASSYSGGAGETQYF; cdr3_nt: TGTGCCAGCAGTTACTCAGGGGGGGCAGGAGAGACCCAGTACTTC
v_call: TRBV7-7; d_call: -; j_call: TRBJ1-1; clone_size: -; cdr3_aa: CANPGVVNTEAFF; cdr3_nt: TGTGCAAATCCGGGGGTTGTGAACACTGAAGCTTTCTTT
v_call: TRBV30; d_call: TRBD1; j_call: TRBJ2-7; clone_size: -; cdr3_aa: CAWHRGYEQYF; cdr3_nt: TGTGCCTGGCACAGGGGTTACGAGCAGTACTTC
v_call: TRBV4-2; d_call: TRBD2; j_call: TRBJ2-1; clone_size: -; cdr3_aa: CASSSGGASMEQFF; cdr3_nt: TGTGCCAGCAGTTCCGGGGGGGCTTCAATGGAGCAGTTCTTC
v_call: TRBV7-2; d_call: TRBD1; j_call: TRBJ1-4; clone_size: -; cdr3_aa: CASSVGQGVTNEKLFF; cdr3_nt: TGTGCCAGCAGCGTAGGACAGGGCGTAACTAATGAAAAACTGTTTTTT
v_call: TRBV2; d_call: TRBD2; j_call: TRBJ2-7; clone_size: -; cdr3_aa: CATIQPGSSGSYEQYF; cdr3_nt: TGTGCCACGATCCAGCCGGGCTCTAGCGGCTCCTACGAGCAGTACTTC
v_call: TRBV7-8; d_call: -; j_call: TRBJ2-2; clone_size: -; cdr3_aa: CASSPTRVVGELFF; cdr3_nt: TGTGCCAGCAGCCCCACTAGGGTAGTCGGGGAGCTGTTTTTT
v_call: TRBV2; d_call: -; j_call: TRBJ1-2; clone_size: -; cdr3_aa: CASSLGGKRGYTF; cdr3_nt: TGTGCCAGCTCCCTTGGAGGGAAAAGGGGCTACACCTTC
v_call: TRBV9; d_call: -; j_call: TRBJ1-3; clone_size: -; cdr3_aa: CASSVGGPNTIYF; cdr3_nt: TGTGCCAGCAGCGTAGGAGGGCCGAACACCATATATTTT
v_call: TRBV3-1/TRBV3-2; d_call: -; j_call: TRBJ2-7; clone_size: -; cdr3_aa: CASSQRGTYEQYF; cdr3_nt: TGTGCCAGCAGCCAACGGGGGACCTACGAGCAGTACTTC
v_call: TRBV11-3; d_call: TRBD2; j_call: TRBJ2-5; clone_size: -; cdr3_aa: CASSWGLGETQYF; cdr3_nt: TGTGCCAGCAGCTGGGGACTAGGAGAGACCCAGTACTTC
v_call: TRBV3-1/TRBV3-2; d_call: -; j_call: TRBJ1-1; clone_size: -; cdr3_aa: CASSHSRFGEAFF; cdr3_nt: TGTGCCAGCAGCCACAGCAGGTTCGGTGAAGCTTTCTTT
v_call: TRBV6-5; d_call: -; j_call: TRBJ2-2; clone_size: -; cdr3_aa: CASSYGQGTTGELFF; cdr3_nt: TGTGCCAGCAGTTACGGCCAGGGTACCACCGGGGAGCTGTTTTTT
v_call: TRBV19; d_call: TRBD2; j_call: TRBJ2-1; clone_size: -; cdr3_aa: CASSIGSGAYNEQFF; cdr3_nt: TGTGCCAGTAGTATCGGTAGCGGGGCTTACAATGAGCAGTTCTTC
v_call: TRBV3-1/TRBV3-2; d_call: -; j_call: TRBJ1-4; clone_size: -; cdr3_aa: CASRRTQGFGEKLFF; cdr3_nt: TGTGCCAGCAGAAGGACACAAGGTTTTGGGGAAAAACTGTTTTTT
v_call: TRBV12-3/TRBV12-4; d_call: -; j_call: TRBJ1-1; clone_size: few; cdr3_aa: CASRPYSTTEAFF; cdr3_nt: TGTGCCAGCAGACCCTACAGCACCACTGAAGCTTTCTTT
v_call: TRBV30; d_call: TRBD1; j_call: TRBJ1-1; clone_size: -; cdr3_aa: CAWMDRGLAEAFF; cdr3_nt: TGTGCCTGGATGGACAGGGGTTTGGCTGAAGCTTTCTTT
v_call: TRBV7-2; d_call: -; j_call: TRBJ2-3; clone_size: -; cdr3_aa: CASSLLAADTQYF; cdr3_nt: TGTGCCAGCAGCTTATTAGCGGCCGATACGCAGTATTTT
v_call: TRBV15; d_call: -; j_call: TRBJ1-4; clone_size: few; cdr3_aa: CATSLRTVNEKLFF; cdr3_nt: TGTGCCACCAGCTTGAGGACAGTTAATGAAAAACTGTTTTTT
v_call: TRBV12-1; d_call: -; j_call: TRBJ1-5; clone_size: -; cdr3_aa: CASSFAGQGAFSREPQHF; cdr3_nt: TGTGCCAGCAGCTTTGCCGGACAGGGGGCTTTTAGTAGGGAGCCCCAGCATTTT
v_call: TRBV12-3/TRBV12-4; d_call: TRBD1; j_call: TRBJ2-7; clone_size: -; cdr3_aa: CASSWDRGYEQYF; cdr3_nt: TGTGCCAGCAGTTGGGACAGGGGGTACGAGCAGTACTTC